These 26 T cell receptor beta chains were all obtained from the same sample, sequenced in a study of CD8+CD57+ T cells in acquired aplastic anemia. CDR3 and TCR beta VDJ profiling relied on genomic DNA as the template. TCRdb analysed the reads with MiXCR anew, one entry per CDR3 protein. The sample carries under 500,000 distinct CDR3 sequences, approximately 32% recorded once. Patients selected for sequencing had displayed CD8+CD57+ cell expansion by flow cytometry. The sequenced sample consisted of sorted CD4+, CD8+, or CD8+CD57+ T cells (not recorded which) from PBMCs. The receptors were gathered from a human donor with aplastic anemia.

This clonotype has a count of ten or more. The chain has TRBV19 and TRBJ1-4; D is undetermined. The CDR3 consists of 14 residues. Germline lookup yields CDR1 LNHDA and CDR2 SQIVND (reference sequence). Trimming pared 3 bases from V and 7 bases from J, leaving 12 bases between. The CDR3 reads CASSISGYVEKLFF. In DNA form, the CDR3 reads TGTGCCAGTAGTATCTCGGGGTATGTTGAAAAACTGTTTTTT.

This chain joins TRBV5-6 and TRBJ1-2; D remains ambiguous. V was cut by 1 base and J by 3 bases, with 10 bases left in between. CDR3 length: 14 amino acids. Germline-derived CDR1 and CDR2 are SGHDT and YYEEEE. DNA of the CDR3: TGTGCCAGCAGCTTGACCGGGGTTGACTATGGCTACACCTTC. Amino acid sequence: CASSLTGVDYGYTF.

The chain joins TRBV15 to TRBJ1-5, with D possibly matching TRBD1 (5 bases). The CDR3 has 14 amino acids. Germline lookup yields CDR1 LNHNV and CDR2 YYDKDF (reference sequence). V dropped 3 bases and J dropped 0 bases, with 6 bases sitting between them. The CDR3 is CATSSTGSNQPQHF. The CDR3 coding sequence is TGTGCCACCAGCAGTACAGGTAGCAATCAGCCCCAGCATTTT.

Regarding this clonotype: One end of the junction does not line up with germline, which may come from a read error. The chain is built from TRBV10-3 and TRBJ1-1; no clear D gene. The CDR3 totals 14 residues. Germline V CDR1 and CDR2: ENHRY, SYGVKD. The CDR3 region is CASSHTATNTEAFF. The CDR3 DNA is TGTGCCAGCAGTCATACAGCGACGAACACTGAAGCTTTCTTT.

The table lists this clonotype with a few counts. The chain employs TRBV27 and TRBJ1-5; D uncertain. The CDR3 sequence is 14 residues long. V gave up 5 bases and J gave up 4 bases, with 12 bases separating them. Germline-derived CDR1 and CDR2 are MNHEY and SMNVEV (reference sequence). DNA for the CDR3: TGTGCCAGCAGTCGGTCAGGTGAGAATCAGCCCCAGCATTTT. The encoded protein is CASSRSGENQPQHF.

As DNA, the CDR3 is TGTGCCAGCAGTGCTACAGGGGGCCTAGACCACGAGCAGTACTTC. This codes for CASSATGGLDHEQYF. The chain recombines TRBV6-1 with TRBJ2-7; 9 bases align to TRBD1. The CDR3 consists of 15 residues. Germline CDR1 is MNHNS and CDR2 is SASEGT. V was pared by 4 bases and J by 5 bases, with 9 bases of the junction left unmatched.

With regard to this clonotype: A much larger clone differs from this one at a single base, so this may be a read error. The chain couples TRBV4-3 to TRBJ1-6; D not certain. Germline CDR1 and CDR2: LGHNA and YSLEER. CDR3 length: 15 residues. With 1 base removed from V and 9 bases from J, the gap between germline ends came to 13 bases. Here the CDR3 reads CASSQGLEGSSPLHF. The CDR3 DNA reads as TGCGCCAGCAGCCAAGGGCTAGAGGGTAGTTCACCCCTCCACTTT.

This clonotype appeared a few times. A read error may produce the germline difference seen at one junction end. The gene calls are TRBV25-1 and TRBJ2-7, with 7 nucleotides matching TRBD1. The CDR3 is 13 residues long. Germline V gene lookup returns CDR1 MGHDK and CDR2 SYGVNS. Written as DNA, the CDR3 is TGCGCCAGCAAGCCAGGGGGTAGCTACGAGCAGCACTTC. It codes for CASKPGGSYEQHF.

This chain links TRBV15 with TRBJ2-2; D call uncertain. Trimming pared 8 bases from V and 5 bases from J, leaving 9 bases between. The CDR3 runs 12 residues. Looked up from germline, CDR1 is LNHNV and CDR2 is YYDKDF (reference sequence). This CDR3 reads CATSTTTGELFF. CDR3 DNA sequence: TGTGCCACCTCCACTACAACCGGGGAGCTGTTTTTT.

Worth noting for this clonotype: A clone one base away is much larger, so this may be a read error. This rearrangement joins TRBV12-3 or TRBV12-4 to TRBJ1-6; TRBD1 matches at 7 bases. This CDR3 comprises 13 residues. J gave up 8 bases and V 7 bases, and 5 bases lay outside the gene matches. CDR3 protein: CASKWTGDSPLHF. The DNA for the CDR3 is TGTGCCAGCAAGTGGACAGGTGATTCACCCCTCCACTTT.

J is TRBJ1-2 and V is TRBV4-1; 8 nucleotides agree with TRBD1. This CDR3 comprises 14 residues. CDR1 and CDR2 from the germline V gene are MGHRA and YSYEKL. V trimming: 2 bases; J trimming: 11 bases; junction bases outside the gene matches: 10. CDR3 DNA sequence: TGCGCCAGCAGCCAACCCACAGGGGGAGTAGGGTACACCTTC. The encoded protein is CASSQPTGGVGYTF.

The chain employs TRBV2 and TRBJ1-6; TRBD1 matches at 7 bases. Germline-derived CDR1 and CDR2 are SNHLY and FYNNEI. Trimming removed 4 bases from V and 8 bases from J; junction bases left unmatched: 8. CDR3 length: 15 residues. This chain's CDR3 is CASSVAGGGYSPLHF. The CDR3 region has the DNA TGTGCCAGCAGTGTCGCAGGGGGGGGTTATTCACCCCTCCACTTT.

This clonotype was found a few times. The V call is TRBV20-1, the J call TRBJ1-3, with a tentative D call TRBD1 (5 bases). CDR1 is DFQATT and CDR2 is SNEGSKA in the germline V gene (reference sequence). CDR3 size: 15 residues. The V and J ends lost 5 bases and 0 bases respectively, with 14 bases between them. This CDR3 is CSAGAQVHSGNTIYF. CDR3 bases: TGCAGTGCTGGGGCCCAAGTTCACTCTGGAAACACCATATATTTT.

The rearrangement links TRBV25-1 to TRBJ1-1; 10 positions agree with TRBD1. The germline V gene encodes CDR1 MGHDK and CDR2 SYGVNS. V lost 6 bases to trimming and J lost 1 base; unmatched junction nucleotides: 17. The CDR3 contains 19 residues. This chain's CDR3 is CASSLVSTGTGVWNTEAFF. Written as DNA, the CDR3 is TGTGCCAGCAGCTTAGTGTCTACCGGGACAGGGGTCTGGAACACTGAAGCTTTCTTT. The whole variable domain, filled in from reference TRBV25-1 and TRBJ1-1, reads EADIYQTPRYLVIGTGKKITLECSQTMGHDKMYWYQQDPGMELHLIHYSYGVNSTEKGDLSSESTVSRIRTEHFPLTLESARPSHTSQYLCASSLVSTGTGVWNTEAFFGQGTRLTVV.

This clonotype showed up just a few times. The chain combines TRBV7-8 with TRBJ1-2; the D is unclear. Germline values: CDR1 SGHVS, CDR2 FQNEAQ. This CDR3 is 17 amino acids long. Deletions cut 7 bases from V and 4 bases from J, with 25 bases between. The DNA of the CDR3 is TGTGCCAGCACCCCAAACGGCAGGCAGAACTCTTTCTATGGCTACACCTTC. It codes for CASTPNGRQNSFYGYTF.

There are many counts of this clonotype. V is TRBV6-1 and J is TRBJ1-6, with TRBD1 as a possible D gene (5 bases). V lost 6 bases and J 10 bases, leaving 10 bases between the germline ends. Germline CDR1 is MNHNS and CDR2 is SASEGT. CDR3 length: 12 residues. The DNA of the CDR3 is TGTGCCAGCAGAACAGGAGCCTCACCCCTCCACTTT. Its translation is CASRTGASPLHF.

This clonotype has a handful of counts. This chain links TRBV20-1 with TRBJ2-1; 11 bases agree with TRBD2. Germline V gives CDR1 DFQATT, CDR2 SNEGSKA (reference sequence). This CDR3 has 16 residues. V trimming: 0 bases; J trimming: 6 bases; junction bases outside the gene matches: 7. DNA for the CDR3: TGCAGTGCTAGAGATTGGGGTAGCGGGAGGGCCAATGAGCAGTTCTTC. Amino acid sequence: CSARDWGSGRANEQFF.

This clonotype showed up many times. This sequence joins TRBV10-3 and TRBJ1-1; D is ambiguous. The CDR3 is 13 amino acids. Per germline, CDR1 ENHRY and CDR2 SYGVKD. V was trimmed by 0 bases and J by 0 bases, leaving 2 bases between them. CDR3 bases: TGTGCCATCAGTGAGTCTCTGAACACTGAAGCTTTCTTT. This translates into CAISESLNTEAFF.

This clonotype has ten or more counts. The rearrangement joins TRBV20-1 to TRBJ1-6, with a weak D call TRBD1 (5 bases). This CDR3 is 12 amino acids long. The V gene's germline CDR1 is DFQATT and CDR2 SNEGSKA (reference sequence). The CDR3 region is CAQTRGNSPLHF. The CDR3 bases are TGCGCCCAGACGCGGGGCAATTCACCCCTCCACTTT.

Ten or more counts support this clonotype. Sequence at one end of the junction differs from germline and may be a read error. The genes are TRBV25-1 and TRBJ2-3, with D possibly being TRBD1 (5 bases). The V gene's germline CDR1 is MGHDK and CDR2 SYGVNS. CDR3 length: 14 amino acids. CDR3 amino acids: CASSSLALTGTQYF. CDR3 in DNA: TGTGCCAGCAGTTCGCTCGCTCTCACAGGTACGCAGTATTTT.

The rearrangement joins TRBV7-8 to TRBJ1-4; 8 nucleotides match TRBD1. Trimming cost V 6 bases and J 0 bases; bases outside gene matches: 3. This CDR3 has 15 amino acids. Germline V gene sequence: CDR1 SGHVS, CDR2 FQNEAQ. CDR3 bases: TGTGCCAGCAGAGGACAGGGCGCAACTAATGAAAAACTGTTTTTT. Protein product: CASRGQGATNEKLFF.

Worth noting for this clonotype: At one end the junction does not follow the germline gene, possibly because of a read error. This sequence joins TRBV15 and TRBJ1-2; tentatively, D is TRBD1 (6 bases). The CDR3 is made up of 14 amino acids. Germline V lookup: CDR1 LNHNV, CDR2 YYDKDF (reference sequence). The CDR3 bases are TGTGCCACCAGCAGAGATAGGGGGAACTATGGCCACACCTTC. It codes for CATSRDRGNYGHTF.

About this clonotype itself: Given the absence of the conserved phenylalanine or tryptophan at the CDR3 end, a read error is likely. CDR3 residues: CAISESTGSTGELFS. In nucleotides, the CDR3 is TGTGCCATCAGTGAGTCGACGGGGAGCACCGGGGAGCTGTTTTCT. The chain combines TRBV10-3 with TRBJ2-2, with D perhaps matching TRBD2 (5 bases). Germline CDR1 and CDR2: ENHRY and SYGVKD. Trimming shortened V by 0 bases and J by 4 bases, and 9 bases separated the two germline ends. The CDR3 sequence is 15 residues long.

The sample holds a few counts of this clonotype. This may stem from a read error, because a much larger clone lies one nucleotide away. The chain carries TRBV7-3 and TRBJ1-1; D uncertain. The germline CDR1 and CDR2 sequences are SGHTA and FQGTGA. The V and J ends lost 5 bases and 5 bases respectively, with 12 bases between them. This CDR3 region has 13 residues. In DNA form, the CDR3 reads TGTGCCAGCAGCCTTAGTCCCGTAACTGAAGCTTTCTTT. This encodes CASSLSPVTEAFF.

This clonotype was detected a few times. The chain recombines TRBV15 with TRBJ1-3; 7 bases line up with TRBD1. V shed 0 bases, J shed 7 bases, and the junction held 6 bases outside the gene matches. The CDR3 loop spans 15 amino acids. From germline, CDR1 is LNHNV and CDR2 YYDKDF (reference sequence). The CDR3 bases are TGTGCCACCAGCAGAGAAGGGGACAGTCTTAACACCATATATTTT. Its translation is CATSREGDSLNTIYF.

This clonotype was picked up a small number of times. The chain couples TRBV7-2 to TRBJ2-7; D unclear. V lost 2 bases and J lost 7, with 12 bases in between. The germline V gene has CDR1 SGHTA and CDR2 FQGNSA. The CDR3 runs to 13 residues. CDR3 nucleotide sequence: TGTGCCAGCAGCTTAATGGAGACCAGGGAGCAGTACTTC. Protein product: CASSLMETREQYF.